A single sample is the source of the 18 T cell receptor beta chains below, sequenced in a study of T cell responses to AZD1222 COVID-19 vaccine. Clones were sequenced by immunoSEQ multiplex PCR, and TCRdb holds only the in-frame ones, with some missing. Of over 110,000 clones in the sample, approximately 93% were seen once. This sample comprised peripheral blood, obtained after recovery from COVID-19. The receptors here all came from an adult who had recovered from COVID-19.

This clone has just a few counts. V usage is TRBV7-9 and J usage is TRBJ2-1, with 11 bases identical to TRBD2. The germline CDR1 and CDR2 sequences are SEHNR and FQNEAQ (reference sequence). Germline trimming cut 5 bases from V and 7 bases from J; bases unmatched to any gene: 10. This CDR3 has 16 amino acids. The CDR3 here is CASSTITSGRKNEQFF. CDR3 DNA: TGTGCCAGCAGCACTATCACTAGCGGGAGAAAGAATGAGCAGTTCTTC.

The chain employs TRBV27 and TRBJ2-1; D perhaps matches TRBD2 (6 bases). Trimming took off 5 bases at V and 9 bases at J, with 14 bases between the two ends. The CDR3 is 13 residues long. The germline gives CDR1 MNHEY, CDR2 SMNVEV (reference sequence). The chain's CDR3 is CASSLGGRTEQFF. For the CDR3, the DNA is TGTGCCAGCAGTCTAGGAGGGAGGACTGAGCAGTTCTTC.

The genes are TRBV18 and TRBJ2-7, with D hard to call. Trimming removed 0 bases from V and 6 bases from J, with 9 bases in between. This CDR3 comprises 13 residues. The germline gives CDR1 KGHSH, CDR2 LQKENI. This chain's CDR3 is CASSPPGLGEQYF. In DNA form, the CDR3 reads TGTGCCAGCTCACCACCGGGTCTAGGCGAGCAGTACTTC.

The chain carries TRBV6-2 or TRBV6-3 and TRBJ1-1; tentative D call: TRBD1 (6 bases). The CDR3 loop spans 14 amino acids. Germline V lookup: CDR1 MNHEY, CDR2 SVGEGT. V lost 0 bases and J 4 bases, leaving 9 bases between the germline ends. In nucleotides, the CDR3 is TGTGCCAGCAGTTACTCCTCCAGGGGCACTGAAGCTTTCTTT. Its protein product is CASSYSSRGTEAFF.

V and J are TRBV30 and TRBJ1-4, with D hard to call. V lost 2 bases and J lost 8, with 21 bases in between. Germline V gives CDR1 GTSNPN, CDR2 SVGIG (reference sequence). This CDR3 is 16 amino acids long. CDR3 bases: TGTGCCTGGAGTATGGGCCAGGCGATGGCGAGGGAAAAACTGTTTTTT. It is translated as CAWSMGQAMAREKLFF.

The chain employs TRBV5-1 and TRBJ1-3; D uncertain. The CDR3 length is 14 residues. Deletions cut 5 bases from V and 2 bases from J, with 11 bases between. CDR1 and CDR2 (germline): SGHRS, YFSETQ. This CDR3 reads CASSYREAGNTIYF. DNA for the CDR3: TGCGCCAGCAGTTACCGGGAGGCTGGAAACACCATATATTTT.

This chain links TRBV6-7 with TRBJ2-7, with D possibly TRBD2 on 6 matching bases. TRBV6-7 is treated as an ORF (open reading frame) with a function not yet certain. Trimming shortened V by 7 bases and J by 0 bases, and 16 bases separated the two germline ends. The CDR3 runs 15 residues. Here the CDR3 DNA reads TGTGCCAGCACCCCAAGTGCGGGGAGCTCCTACGAGCAGTACTTC. This translates into CASTPSAGSSYEQYF.

The gene calls are TRBV5-1 and TRBJ1-1; D unclear. The ends were cut back, 3 bases at V and 5 bases at J, with 20 bases in the middle. Germline assignment: CDR1 SGHRS and CDR2 YFSETQ. The CDR3 totals 16 residues. DNA of the CDR3: TGCGCCAGCAGCTCGCCTGAGGCCCAGCGAGGGACTGAAGCTTTCTTT. This encodes CASSSPEAQRGTEAFF.

The CDR3 region is CASSSGSNEQYF. The CDR3 DNA sequence: TGTGCCAGCAGCTCAGGGTCAAACGAGCAGTACTTC. The chain couples TRBV11-2 to TRBJ2-7; tentative D call: TRBD1 (5 bases). The germline V gene has CDR1 SGHAT and CDR2 FQNNGV. The CDR3 has 12 amino acids. Trimming pared 4 bases from V and 5 bases from J, leaving 9 bases between.

The DNA for the CDR3 is TGTGCCAGCAGTAACGACAGGAAGAAACAGCCCCAGCATTTT. It yields the protein CASSNDRKKQPQHF. The V and J genes are TRBV6-5 and TRBJ1-5, with D maybe TRBD1 (6 bases). With 5 bases removed from V and 7 bases from J, the gap between germline ends came to 15 bases. Germline-derived CDR1 and CDR2 are MNHEY and SVGAGI. CDR3 length equals 14 residues.

The chain joins TRBV5-4 to TRBJ2-7; the D gene is possibly TRBD1 (5 bases). Per germline, CDR1 SGHNT and CDR2 YYREEE (reference sequence). Trimming left V 2 bases short and J 2 bases short, with 14 bases between. The CDR3 runs 15 residues. CDR3 region: CASSFDRLPPYEQYF. The CDR3 DNA sequence: TGTGCCAGCAGCTTTGACAGACTTCCCCCCTACGAGCAGTACTTC.

The chain links TRBV24-1 to TRBJ2-7, with TRBD2 as a possible D gene (6 bases). This CDR3 has 13 amino acids. Per the germline V gene, CDR1 is KGHDR and CDR2 is SFDVKD. With 3 bases removed from V and 3 bases from J, the gap between germline ends came to 8 bases. This CDR3 is CATSDPTSYEQYF. DNA for the CDR3: TGTGCCACCAGTGATCCGACTAGCTACGAGCAGTACTTC.

The rearrangement joins TRBV9 to TRBJ2-5; the D is unclear. This CDR3 region has 13 residues. Trimming removed 5 bases at V and 5 bases at J, with 13 bases between. The germline V gene has CDR1 SGDLS and CDR2 YYNGEE. CDR3 protein: CASSYTARETQYF. Written as DNA, the CDR3 is TGTGCCAGCAGTTATACCGCCCGGGAGACCCAGTACTTC.

J is TRBJ1-2 and V is TRBV2; TRBD1 matches 7 bases. V lost 8 bases to trimming and J lost 8 bases; unmatched junction nucleotides: 11. The germline V gene encodes CDR1 SNHLY and CDR2 FYNNEI. The CDR3 sequence is 13 residues long. CDR3 residues: CASVDRSRRGYTF. CDR3 bases: TGTGCCAGCGTGGACAGGTCCCGCAGGGGCTACACCTTC.

The chain links TRBV5-1 to TRBJ1-4, with D tentatively TRBD1 (6 bases). The germline V gene encodes CDR1 SGHRS and CDR2 YFSETQ. The CDR3 loop spans 14 amino acids. The germline V and J ends were trimmed by 4 bases and 4 bases, with 11 bases remaining between them. The CDR3 is CASSPTQGNEKLFF. CDR3 bases: TGCGCCAGCAGCCCGACACAGGGTAATGAAAAACTGTTTTTT.

The V and J genes are TRBV7-9 and TRBJ2-1; 8 bases match TRBD2. The junction had 9 bases not matched to a gene; V was cut back by 2 bases and J by 6 bases. The CDR3 is made up of 16 amino acids. CDR1 and CDR2 (germline): SEHNR, FQNEAQ (reference sequence). DNA of the CDR3: TGTGCCAGCAGCTTACTATCCGGGAGGGCATTCAATGAGCAGTTCTTC. The encoded protein is CASSLLSGRAFNEQFF.

The chain joins TRBV27 to TRBJ2-7, with 8 nucleotides matching TRBD2. The CDR3 contains 16 residues. Germline V CDR1 and CDR2: MNHEY, SMNVEV (reference sequence). V lost 5 bases to trimming and J lost 4 bases; unmatched junction nucleotides: 13. This CDR3 reads CASSLTTSALRYEQYF. In DNA form, the CDR3 reads TGTGCCAGCAGTCTAACGACTAGCGCCCTTAGGTACGAGCAGTACTTC.

This clone was seen only once. The chain employs TRBV15 and TRBJ2-7; TRBD2 matches at 10 bases. Germline V gene data show CDR1 as LNHNV and CDR2 as YYDKDF (reference sequence). The CDR3 is 14 amino acids. Trimming at V came to 3 bases and at J to 6 bases, leaving 5 bases not matched to a gene. The CDR3, as DNA: TGTGCCACCAGCAGTCAGCGGGAGGGTGGCGAGCAGTACTTC. Protein product: CATSSQREGGEQYF.